The 20 T cell receptor beta chains in this list originate from one sample, sequenced in a study of CD8 T cells in ankylosing spondylitis. Each CDR3 protein is one row after TCRdb ran MiXCR on the 5' RACE reads. Of around 210,000 distinct CDR3 sequences in the sample, 8.2% were seen once. What was sequenced was blood, either unsorted or a sorted T cell fraction (not recorded which). The origin of the receptors is a female donor with ankylosing spondylitis or in good health (not recorded which).

This clonotype was counted at least ten times. The chain combines TRBV2 with TRBJ2-2; D is unclear. V was clipped by 6 bases and J by 0 bases, with 14 bases between them. The germline gives CDR1 SNHLY, CDR2 FYNNEI. CDR3 size: 16 residues. DNA for the CDR3: TGTGCCAGCAGACTCCTTGGGCGGTCGAACACCGGGGAGCTGTTTTTT. Protein product: CASRLLGRSNTGELFF.

This clonotype was seen repeatedly, ten times or more. The gene calls are TRBV20-1 and TRBJ2-7; D is undetermined. In germline, CDR1 is DFQATT, CDR2 SNEGSKA (reference sequence). The CDR3 totals 15 residues. V was trimmed by 0 bases and J by 9 bases, leaving 21 bases between them. The CDR3 coding sequence is TGCAGTGCTAGAGATGCCTCTAGGACGGATTGGGGGCAGTACTTC. Its protein is CSARDASRTDWGQYF.

CDR3 residues: CASSPRLGNEQFF. As DNA, the CDR3 is TGTGCCAGCAGCCCCCGACTGGGCAATGAGCAGTTCTTC. The chain uses TRBV9 and TRBJ2-1; D is unresolved. V lost 4 bases to trimming and J lost 6 bases, with 11 bases between them. Germline V CDR1 and CDR2: SGDLS, YYNGEE. The CDR3 extends over 13 amino acids.

In its sample, this clonotype was seen many times. The chain couples TRBV5-1 to TRBJ2-7, with 10 positions matching TRBD2. Germline CDR1 reads SGHRS; CDR2 reads YFSETQ. CDR3 length: 15 residues. After removal of 0 bases from V and 4 bases from J, the junction contained 4 bases not matched to a gene. In DNA, the CDR3 is TGCGCCAGCAGCTTGGAGGGTAGCGGGAGGTACGAGCAGTACTTC. It is translated as CASSLEGSGRYEQYF.

This clonotype showed up many times. At one boundary the junction diverges from the germline segment, which might be a read error. The genes are TRBV11-2 and TRBJ2-5; TRBD2 aligns across 8 bases. This CDR3 is built from 15 residues. Germline V gene lookup returns CDR1 SGHAT and CDR2 FQNNGV. In DNA form, the CDR3 reads TGTGCCAGCAGTTTAGGCGGGACTAGAGAAGAGACCCAGTACTTC. This sequence encodes CASSLGGTREETQYF.

At least ten counts were recorded for this clonotype. This chain joins TRBV27 and TRBJ2-4, with D possibly being TRBD2 (6 bases). The V and J ends lost 7 bases and 8 bases respectively, with 18 bases between them. The CDR3 extends over 14 amino acids. The germline V gene has CDR1 MNHEY and CDR2 SMNVEV (reference sequence). CDR3 loop: CASTPRWGGDIQYF. For the CDR3, the DNA is TGTGCCAGCACCCCTCGGTGGGGAGGAGACATTCAGTACTTC.

This clonotype came up many times. The chain employs TRBV20-1 and TRBJ1-4; 9 bases align to TRBD1. V lost 6 bases, J lost 8 bases, and 10 bases stayed unmatched. CDR3 length equals 14 residues. From germline, CDR1 is DFQATT and CDR2 SNEGSKA (reference sequence). The CDR3 spells CSADPGQGREKLFF. The DNA of the CDR3 is TGCAGTGCCGACCCGGGACAGGGTAGGGAAAAACTGTTTTTT.

This clonotype was detected ten times or more. The rearrangement joins TRBV29-1 to TRBJ1-3, with a possible D match to TRBD1 (5 bases). Germline loops: CDR1 SQVTM, CDR2 ANQGSEA. The CDR3 has 13 residues. V was pared by 6 bases and J by 0 bases, with 9 bases between. The CDR3 sequence is CSVGGTSGNTIYF. In DNA form, the CDR3 reads TGCAGCGTGGGGGGTACCTCTGGAAACACCATATATTTT.

This clonotype showed up many times. This chain connects TRBV24-1 to TRBJ2-2; 7 nucleotides line up with TRBD2. The CDR3 runs to 15 residues. J was trimmed by 6 bases and V by 3 bases; bases with no gene match: 6. Germline values: CDR1 KGHDR, CDR2 SFDVKD. The CDR3 is CATSDPRTSSGELFF. DNA for the CDR3: TGTGCCACCAGTGATCCCCGGACTAGTTCCGGGGAGCTGTTTTTT.

This clonotype came up many times. The rearrangement links TRBV20-1 to TRBJ1-1, with D uncertain. In germline, CDR1 is DFQATT, CDR2 SNEGSKA (reference sequence). V was trimmed by 0 bases and J by 1 base, leaving 12 bases between them. The CDR3 totals 15 residues. In nucleotides, the CDR3 is TGCAGTGCTAGAGACCCGTCGACACCGAACACTGAAGCTTTCTTT. As protein: CSARDPSTPNTEAFF.

This clonotype has a count of ten or more. The DNA for the CDR3 is TGTGCCAGCAGTTTTGGCGGGACCTCGCATGGCTACACCTTC. This codes for CASSFGGTSHGYTF. The gene calls are TRBV27 and TRBJ1-2, with a weak D call TRBD1 (5 bases). The germline gives CDR1 MNHEY, CDR2 SMNVEV (reference sequence). This CDR3 has 14 amino acids. The V end lost 3 bases, the J end lost 6 bases, and 14 bases lay between the germline ends.

This clonotype has at least ten counts. The V and J genes are TRBV6-5 and TRBJ2-7, with 13 bases aligning to TRBD2. The CDR3 is made up of 15 amino acids. Germline CDR1 is MNHEY and CDR2 is SVGAGI. The junction had 5 bases not matched to a gene; V was cut back by 2 bases and J by 7 bases. CDR3 region: CASSYRTSGSSEQYF. For the CDR3, the DNA is TGTGCCAGCAGTTACCGGACTAGCGGGAGTTCGGAGCAGTACTTC.

The table lists this clonotype with many counts. The chain recombines TRBV7-9 with TRBJ2-2; D gene unclear. The germline V gene has CDR1 SEHNR and CDR2 FQNEAQ (reference sequence). V dropped 1 base and J dropped 7 bases, with 7 bases sitting between them. This CDR3 has 13 amino acids. CDR3 loop: CASSLVLHGELFF. The CDR3 nucleotides are TGTGCCAGCAGCTTAGTCCTCCACGGGGAGCTGTTTTTT.

There are many counts of this clonotype. J is TRBJ1-1 and V is TRBV20-1; D gene ambiguous. V was cut by 3 bases and J by 0 bases, with 14 bases left in between. CDR3 size: 15 residues. Germline V gene lookup returns CDR1 DFQATT and CDR2 SNEGSKA (reference sequence). The CDR3 protein is CSASVRGFLNTEAFF. The CDR3, as DNA: TGCAGTGCTAGCGTGCGCGGGTTTTTGAACACTGAAGCTTTCTTT.

This clonotype was recorded at least ten times. The CDR3 loop reads CASSASATDTQYF. The CDR3 DNA follows: TGTGCCAGCAGCGCCAGCGCCACAGATACGCAGTATTTT. V is TRBV9 and J is TRBJ2-3; no clear D gene. Germline assignment: CDR1 SGDLS and CDR2 YYNGEE. The ends were cut back, 3 bases at V and 2 bases at J, with 7 bases in the middle. CDR3 length: 13 amino acids.

This clonotype has at least ten counts. The chain combines TRBV29-1 with TRBJ1-2; weak D call: TRBD1 (6 bases). The V and J ends lost 7 bases and 6 bases respectively, with 15 bases between them. This CDR3 spans 12 amino acids. Germline V gene lookup returns CDR1 SQVTM and CDR2 ANQGSEA. The CDR3 DNA reads TGCAGCGACAGGGACCCTTGGGATGGCTACACCTTC. Protein product: CSDRDPWDGYTF.

This clonotype came up many times. The rearrangement links TRBV15 to TRBJ2-7; TRBD2 is a possible D gene (6 bases). V was clipped by 0 bases and J by 2 bases, with 14 bases between them. CDR1 LNHNV and CDR2 YYDKDF come from the germline V gene (reference sequence). The CDR3 has 16 residues. CDR3 region: CATSRDFGTGAYEQYF. The CDR3 DNA sequence: TGTGCCACCAGCAGAGATTTCGGGACGGGAGCCTACGAGCAGTACTTC.

This clonotype appeared many times. DNA of the CDR3: TGTGCCAGCAACTTCGGGACAGACAGGGAGCAGTTCTTC. Protein product: CASNFGTDREQFF. The J gene is TRBJ2-1, the V gene TRBV5-5; 7 bases align to TRBD1. CDR3 length: 13 residues. Trimming cost V 6 bases and J 10 bases; bases outside gene matches: 10. Per the germline V gene, CDR1 is SGHKS and CDR2 is YYEKEE (reference sequence).

This clonotype occurred a few times. The chain is built from TRBV29-1 and TRBJ1-2; weak D call: TRBD1 (5 bases). Germline CDR1 SQVTM, CDR2 ANQGSEA. The V end lost 3 bases, the J end lost 8 bases, and 10 bases lay between the germline ends. The CDR3 spans 11 residues. CDR3 bases: TGCAGCGTTGACGGGGGGATCGGCTACACCTTC. Protein product: CSVDGGIGYTF.

The chain is built from TRBV18 and TRBJ2-1, with D possibly being TRBD1 or TRBD2 (5 bases each). Germline values: CDR1 KGHSH, CDR2 LQKENI. The V end lost 2 bases, the J end lost 4 bases, and 12 bases lay between the germline ends. The length of the CDR3 is 15 residues. CDR3 bases: TGTGCCAGCTCACCATGGGACGGAGCATACAATGAGCAGTTCTTC. Translated, it gives CASSPWDGAYNEQFF.